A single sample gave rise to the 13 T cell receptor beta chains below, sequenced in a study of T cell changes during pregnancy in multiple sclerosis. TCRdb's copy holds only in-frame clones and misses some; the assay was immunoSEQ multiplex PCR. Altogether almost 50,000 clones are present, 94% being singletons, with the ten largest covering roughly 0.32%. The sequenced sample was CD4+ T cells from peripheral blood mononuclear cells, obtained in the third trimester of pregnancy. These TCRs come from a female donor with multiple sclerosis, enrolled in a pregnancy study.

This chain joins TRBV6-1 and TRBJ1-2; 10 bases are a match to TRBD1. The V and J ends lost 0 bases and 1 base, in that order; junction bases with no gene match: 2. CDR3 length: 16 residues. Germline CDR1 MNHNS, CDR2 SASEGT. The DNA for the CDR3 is TGTGCCAGCAGTGAAGCGGGACAGGGGTATAACTATGGCTACACCTTC. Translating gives CASSEAGQGYNYGYTF.

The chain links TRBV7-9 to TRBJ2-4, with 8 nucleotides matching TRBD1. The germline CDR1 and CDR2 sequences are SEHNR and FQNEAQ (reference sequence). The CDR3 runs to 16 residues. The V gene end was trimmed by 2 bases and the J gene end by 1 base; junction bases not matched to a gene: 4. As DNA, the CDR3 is TGTGCCAGCAGCTTATATCGGGACAGGGCCAAAAACATTCAGTACTTC. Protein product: CASSLYRDRAKNIQYF.

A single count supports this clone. The CDR3, as DNA: TGCGCCAGCAGCCAAGATTTACAGGGATTAAAGAACACTGAAGCTTTCTTT. Its protein is CASSQDLQGLKNTEAFF. The J gene is TRBJ1-1, the V gene TRBV4-3; weak D call: TRBD1 (6 bases). The CDR3 has 17 residues. Germline CDR1 LGHNA, CDR2 YSLEER. V was shortened by 0 bases and J by 1 base, with 15 bases between the two germline ends.

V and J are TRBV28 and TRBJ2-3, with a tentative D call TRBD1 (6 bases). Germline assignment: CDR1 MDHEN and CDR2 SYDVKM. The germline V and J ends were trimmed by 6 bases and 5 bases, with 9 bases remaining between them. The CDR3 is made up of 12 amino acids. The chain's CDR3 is CASRPGVDTQYF. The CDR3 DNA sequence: TGTGCCAGCAGACCAGGGGTAGATACGCAGTATTTT. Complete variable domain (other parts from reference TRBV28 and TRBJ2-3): DVKVTQSSRYLVKRTGEKVFLECVQDMDHENMFWYRQDPGLGLRLIYFSYDVKMKEKGDIPEGYSVSREKKERFSLILESASTNQTSMYLCASRPGVDTQYFGPGTRLTVL.

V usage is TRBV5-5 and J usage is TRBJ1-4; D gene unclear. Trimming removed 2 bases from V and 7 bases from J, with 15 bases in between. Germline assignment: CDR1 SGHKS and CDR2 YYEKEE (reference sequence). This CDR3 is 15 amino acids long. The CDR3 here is CASSFRAGAPEKLFF. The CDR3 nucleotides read TGTGCCAGCAGCTTCCGCGCCGGTGCTCCTGAAAAACTGTTTTTT.

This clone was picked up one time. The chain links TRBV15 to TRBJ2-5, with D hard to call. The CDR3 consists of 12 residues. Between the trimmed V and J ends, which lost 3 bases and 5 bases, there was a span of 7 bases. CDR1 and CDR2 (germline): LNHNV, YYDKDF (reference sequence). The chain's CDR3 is CATSRGVETQYF. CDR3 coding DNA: TGTGCCACCAGCAGGGGCGTGGAGACCCAGTACTTC.

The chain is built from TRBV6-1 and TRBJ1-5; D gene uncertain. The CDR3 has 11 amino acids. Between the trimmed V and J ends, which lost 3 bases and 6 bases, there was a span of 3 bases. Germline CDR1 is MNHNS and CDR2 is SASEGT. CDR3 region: CASSESQPQHF. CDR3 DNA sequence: TGTGCCAGCAGTGAGAGTCAGCCCCAGCATTTT.

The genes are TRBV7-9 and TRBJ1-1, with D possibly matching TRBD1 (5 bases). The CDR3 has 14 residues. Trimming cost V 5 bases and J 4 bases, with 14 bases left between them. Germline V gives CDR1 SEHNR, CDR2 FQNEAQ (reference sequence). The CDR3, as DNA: TGTGCCAGCAGCCTCCCGGGGGGTGGCACTGAAGCTTTCTTT. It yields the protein CASSLPGGGTEAFF. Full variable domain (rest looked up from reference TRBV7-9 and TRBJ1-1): DTGVSQNPRHKITKRGQNVTFRCDPISEHNRLYWYRQTLGQGPEFLTYFQNEAQLEKSRLLSDRFSAERPKGSFSTLEIQRTEQGDSAMYLCASSLPGGGTEAFFGQGTRLTVV.

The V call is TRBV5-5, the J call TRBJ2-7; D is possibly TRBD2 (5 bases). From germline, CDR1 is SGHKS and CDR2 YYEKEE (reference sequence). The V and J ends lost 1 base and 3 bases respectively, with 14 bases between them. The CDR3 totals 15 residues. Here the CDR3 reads CASSLRPGVVYEQYF. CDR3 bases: TGTGCCAGCAGCTTGCGCCCCGGGGTAGTCTACGAGCAGTACTTC.

The chain's CDR3 is CAVPGAGSDTQYF. CDR3 DNA: TGTGCCGTACCGGGAGCTGGGTCAGATACGCAGTATTTT. This chain connects TRBV5-4 to TRBJ2-3; the D gene is possibly TRBD2 (6 bases). In germline, CDR1 is SGHNT, CDR2 YYREEE (reference sequence). The V end was cut by 10 bases, the J end by 4 bases, with 16 bases between. The CDR3 runs 13 residues.

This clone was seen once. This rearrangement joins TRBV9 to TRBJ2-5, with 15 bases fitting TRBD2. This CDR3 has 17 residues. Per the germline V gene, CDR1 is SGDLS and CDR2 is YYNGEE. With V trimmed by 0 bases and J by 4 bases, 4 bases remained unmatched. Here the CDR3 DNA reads TGTGCCAGCAGCGTAGGGCGGGGACTAGCGGGGGGAGAGACCCAGTACTTC. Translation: CASSVGRGLAGGETQYF.

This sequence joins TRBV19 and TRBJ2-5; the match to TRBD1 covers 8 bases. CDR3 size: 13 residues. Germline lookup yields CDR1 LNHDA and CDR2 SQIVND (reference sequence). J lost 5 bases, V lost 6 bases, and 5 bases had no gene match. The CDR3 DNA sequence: TGTGCCAGTAGCGGACAGGGCGGGGAGACCCAGTACTTC. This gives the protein CASSGQGGETQYF. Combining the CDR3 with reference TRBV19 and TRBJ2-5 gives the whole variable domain DGGITQSPKYLFRKEGQNVTLSCEQNLNHDAMYWYRQDPGQGLRLIYYSQIVNDFQKGDIAEGYSVSREKKESFPLTVTSAQKNPTAFYLCASSGQGGETQYFGPGTRLLVL.

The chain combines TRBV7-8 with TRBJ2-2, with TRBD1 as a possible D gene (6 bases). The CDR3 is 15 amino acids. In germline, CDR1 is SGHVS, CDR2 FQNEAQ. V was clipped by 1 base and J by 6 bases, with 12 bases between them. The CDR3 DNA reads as TGTGCCAGCAGCTTAGTACAGGGTGTCGCCGGGGAGCTGTTTTTT. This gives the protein CASSLVQGVAGELFF.